This is a list of T cell receptor beta chains from one sample in a study of identical twins. One entry per CDR3 protein, called by TCRdb with MiXCR from the 5' RACE reads. The data contain under 350,000 distinct CDR3 sequences, roughly 10% of them singletons. Separately, the same data were catalogued under a study of yellow fever vaccine responses in identical twins.

Material: CD8+ T cells sorted from blood. These receptors were obtained from a woman aged 18-29 years in good health. CDR3s include the opening cysteine and the closing phenylalanine or tryptophan.

TRBV15	TRBJ2-1	CATSRAPTWPSNEQFF
TRBV12-3/TRBV12-4	TRBJ2-1	CASSLVQGETYNEQFF
TRBV9	TRBJ2-2	CASSESGSTGELFF
TRBV2	TRBJ2-7	CASPGGRGSYEQYF
TRBV29-1	TRBJ2-7	CSVEPEGVPYEQYF
TRBV11-2	TRBJ2-4	CASSLFRDTPLAKNIQYF
TRBV6-4	TRBJ2-3	CASSKGQGSDTQYF
TRBV11-2	TRBJ2-7	CASSLWGQGSYEQYF
TRBV9	TRBJ2-2	CASSGGSPGELFF
TRBV29-1	TRBJ2-1	CSVESPGLAGMPDEQFF
TRBV7-2	TRBJ2-7	CASRQGGEQYF
TRBV20-1	TRBJ2-1	CSARDLGADGYNEQFF
TRBV6-1	TRBJ1-5	CASSEAGGNQPQHF
TRBV7-8	TRBJ2-1	CASSFVYSTDEQFF
TRBV7-8	TRBJ2-7	CASSFNPSAHSKNPYEQYF
TRBV4-3	TRBJ2-1	CASSQDLVHEQFF
TRBV7-9	TRBJ2-1	CASSLGGPPRDEQFF
TRBV29-1	TRBJ2-1	CSVAGLNNEQFF